The entry that follows covers one T cell receptor beta chain sequence. Its antigen remains unidentified. The data derive from a study of shared clonotypes between healthy human individuals. Study details: There were three CD4 naive, three CD4 memory, two CD8 naive and one CD8 memory plates per donor.

The CDR3 runs to 13 residues. Per the germline V gene, CDR1 is SGHRS and CDR2 is YFSETQ. V was clipped by 3 bases and J by 4 bases; unmatched bases: 1. Method: immunoSEQ multiplex PCR; TCRdb's copy keeps in-frame clones and lacks some. Of about 2.1 million clones in the sample, around 93% are singletons; the top ten hold roughly 1.7%. Study results and caveats: Relative to their counterparts shared across all four donors, non-shared clonotypes exhibited diminished generation probabilities. An expected dependence of interdonor clonotype sharing on sequencing depth was noted.

Positively selected for CCR7, the CD45RO-negative cells used as naive CD8 cells excluded terminally differentiated effector memory CD45RA+ cells. Sequenced material: naive CD8+ T cells from PBMCs. This rearrangement joins TRBV5-1 to TRBJ1-3; 7 positions match TRBD1. The TCR comes from a man aged 18-30 years in good health. Some clones in this sample may be carry-over from other donors' samples. The CDR3 DNA is TGCGCCAGCAGCTGGGACAGCGGAAACACCATATATTTT. This translates into CASSWDSGNTIYF.